This entry concerns a single T cell receptor beta chain. Its antigen is not yet known. No much larger clonotype is one base removed from it; base qualities were not supplied. The CDR3 regions of human TCRbeta chains were subjected to immunosequencing. Regarding the original processing steps: TCRs in the repertoires were compared against a reference library of SARS-CoV-2-specific TCRs that had been generated with the MIRA antigen-specificity platform. Breadth was defined as the fraction of unique TCRs that were SARS-CoV-2-associated, and depth was defined as the fraction of total T cells that were SARS-CoV-2-associated. Using the MIRA data, each spike-specific TCR was assigned both to the spike region to which the TCR was reactive and to a CD4 or CD8 class. Log10-transformed breadth and depth values were compared by one-way ANOVA with Sidak's multiple comparisons tests. TCRdb took over this immuneACCESS table, retaining in-frame rearrangements with V and J assigned. Such tables are incomplete; in checked studies, under half of the missing clones stem from an unresolved V gene, and the remainder is unexplained. V, J and clone size are taken as reported in that table, and D and trimming were inferred from the DNA itself. The sample has 100,000 to 150,000 clones on record, approximately 90% of them singletons. The ten largest clones capture 8.5% to 14% of the sample.

This entry comes from a study of T cell responses to AZD1222 COVID-19 vaccine (dated by TCRdb to the early 2020s). Looking at the study overall: A total of just over 230 trial participants underwent TCR sequencing, of whom 200 to 220 had received two doses of AZD1222 and 26 had received two doses of the MenACWY control vaccine. Enrollment into the trials was organized by age into subgroups of 18-55, 56-69 and 70-plus years, and those subgroups contained 148, 28 and 57 TCR-sequenced participants, respectively. Results the study describes overall, beyond this receptor: The 56-69-year group was small, and its depth increase did not reach significance, likely because of low power. Because no day 14 peak-response samples were available, the repertoires could be characterized only after the peak T cell response. Conclusions about previously exposed vaccinees are limited because only 6 or 7 AZD1222 recipients were SARS-CoV-2 seropositive at baseline. Reportedly, close to half of the unique spike-specific TCRs recognized epitopes lying outside the regions that are mutated in the B.1.351 and B.1.1.7 variants. CD4 TCRs associated with the vaccine covered the entire spike protein, and the dominant responses were in regions 160-218 and 743-854. A significant rise in spike-specific TCR breadth and depth was observed after two AZD1222 doses relative to day 0 and relative to MenACWY recipients. Participants were mostly white British, with more females than males. The authors suggested clonal diversity may have been underestimated.

The sample's time point label, in plain terms: baseline before first vaccination. What the treatment or condition label conveys for this sample: meningococcal conjugate vaccine given as trial control. Vaccinee samples were obtained from the UK trials COV001 and COV002, which included a single-blind randomized controlled phase 2/3 trial of AZD1222 (ChAdOx1 nCoV-19) in healthy adults. Trial participant PBMC samples were collected at day 0 and day 28 after the second dose for TCRbeta chain sequencing. Ends trimmed: V by 1 base, J by 6 bases; bases unmatched to a gene: 0. The germline V gene sets CDR1 to SGHTA and CDR2 to FQGTGA. The CDR3 sequence holds 15 residues, the cysteine and phenylalanine included. The CDR3 DNA has 45 bases and is translated from base 1.

The sample consisted of peripheral blood, taken on day 0 of MenACWY control vaccination. This chain is built from TRBV7-3 and TRBJ2-1, with TRBD2 identical over 13 junction bases. This receptor was identified in an adult in good health. The nucleotide sequence is given as TGTGCCAGCAGCTTAAGACTAGCGGGAGGCAATGAGCAGTTCTTC. Its coded protein is CASSLRLAGGNEQFF.